This T cell receptor (beta chain) was obtained from a study of tumor-infiltrating lymphocytes in primary liver carcinoma. Broader study findings: Tumor-blood pairs (like tumor-adjacent pairs) overlapped less than tumor region pairs did.

This clonotype occurred a few times. Its matching antigen is unknown. Constant-region priming of around 530 ng total RNA yielded TCR beta cDNA. Slightly modified ARM-PCR with three nested multiplex PCR rounds yielded TCR beta libraries. TRBV1-TRBV30 forward primers and a C-beta reverse primer were used in the first two PCR rounds, which each ran for around 10 cycles. TCRdb reprocessed the multiplex PCR reads via MiXCR and lists one record per CDR3 protein. The sample consists of about 44,000 distinct CDR3 sequences, around 80% of them appearing once. CDR1 is SQVTM, CDR2 ANQGSEA, per germline. The CDR3 spans 14 residues. J gave up 12 bases and V 7 bases, and 18 bases lay outside the gene matches. Co-extraction of both nucleic acids (RNA and DNA) used about 19-33 mg of unsorted bulk tissue.

The chain is built from TRBV29-1 and TRBJ2-1; 7 bases are shared with TRBD1. This TCR derives from a woman younger than 45 with primary liver carcinoma and hepatitis B virus infection. Source material: tumor-adjacent normal liver tissue. CDR3: CSAPLVSRGHGQFF. The CDR3 DNA sequence: TGCAGCGCTCCTCTAGTCTCGAGGGGGCATGGGCAGTTCTTC.